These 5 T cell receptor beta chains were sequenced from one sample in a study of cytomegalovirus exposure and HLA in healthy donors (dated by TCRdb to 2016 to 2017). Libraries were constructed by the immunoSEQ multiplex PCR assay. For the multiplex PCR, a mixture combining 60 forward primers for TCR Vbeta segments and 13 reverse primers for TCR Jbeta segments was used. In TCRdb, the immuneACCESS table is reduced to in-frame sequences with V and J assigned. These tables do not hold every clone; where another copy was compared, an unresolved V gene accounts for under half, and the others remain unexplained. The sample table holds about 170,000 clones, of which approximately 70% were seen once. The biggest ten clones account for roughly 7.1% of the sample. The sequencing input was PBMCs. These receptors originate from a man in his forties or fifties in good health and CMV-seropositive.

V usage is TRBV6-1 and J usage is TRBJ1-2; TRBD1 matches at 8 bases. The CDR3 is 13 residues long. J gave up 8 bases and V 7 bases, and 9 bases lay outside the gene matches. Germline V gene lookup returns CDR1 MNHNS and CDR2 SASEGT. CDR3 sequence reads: CASNIQGAGGYTF. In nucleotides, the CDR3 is TGTGCCAGCAACATTCAGGGGGCTGGGGGCTACACCTTC.

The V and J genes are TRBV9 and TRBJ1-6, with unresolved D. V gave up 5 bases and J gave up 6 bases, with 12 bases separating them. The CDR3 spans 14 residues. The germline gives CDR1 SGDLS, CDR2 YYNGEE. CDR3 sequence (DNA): TGTGCCAGCAGGGAGGGAGTCCGTAATTCACCCCTCCACTTT. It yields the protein CASREGVRNSPLHF.

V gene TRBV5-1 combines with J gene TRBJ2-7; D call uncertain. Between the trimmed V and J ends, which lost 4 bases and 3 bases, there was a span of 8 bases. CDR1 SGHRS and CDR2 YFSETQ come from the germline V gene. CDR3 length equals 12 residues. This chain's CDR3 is CASSVSSYEQYF. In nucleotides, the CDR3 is TGCGCCAGCAGCGTGTCCAGCTACGAGCAGTACTTC.

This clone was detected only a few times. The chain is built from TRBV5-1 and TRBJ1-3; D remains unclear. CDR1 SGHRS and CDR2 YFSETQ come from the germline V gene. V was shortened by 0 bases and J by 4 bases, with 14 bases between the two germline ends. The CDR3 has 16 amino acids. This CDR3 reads CASSLGVEERGNTIYF. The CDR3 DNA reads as TGCGCCAGCAGCTTGGGGGTTGAGGAGCGAGGAAACACCATATATTTT.

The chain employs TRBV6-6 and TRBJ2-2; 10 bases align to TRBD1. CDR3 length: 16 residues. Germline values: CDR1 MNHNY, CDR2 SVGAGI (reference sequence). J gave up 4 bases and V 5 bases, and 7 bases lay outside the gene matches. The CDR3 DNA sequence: TGTGCCAGCAGTCAAAGGACAGGGGGAAGCACCGGGGAGCTGTTTTTT. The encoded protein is CASSQRTGGSTGELFF.